These 3 T cell receptor beta chains share one sample of origin, sequenced in a study of radiotherapy plus CTLA-4 blockade in lung cancer (dated by TCRdb to the late 2010s). Libraries came from the immunoSEQ multiplex PCR assay. Imported from immuneACCESS, the table was reduced by TCRdb to in-frame sequences with V and J called. These copies leave out some clones; in studies compared against another copy, an unresolved V gene accounts for under half, and the cause of the remainder is not known. This sample comprises 75,000 to 100,000 clones, 82% of them detected only once. The ten biggest clones cover about 3.5% of the sample. This specimen was peripheral blood, taken from a patient treated with radiotherapy plus ipilimumab. These receptor sequences come from a human donor with non-small cell lung cancer who had a partial response to radiotherapy plus ipilimumab.

The chain carries TRBV5-1 and TRBJ2-7; a possible D gene is TRBD1 (5 bases). The V end lost 4 bases, the J end lost 5 bases, and 16 bases lay between the germline ends. Germline loops: CDR1 SGHRS, CDR2 YFSETQ. This CDR3 is built from 14 residues. The CDR3 reads CASSGAQPADEQYF. CDR3 coding DNA: TGCGCCAGCAGCGGGGCCCAGCCGGCGGACGAGCAGTACTTC.

The chain combines TRBV19 with TRBJ2-1; maybe TRBD2 (5 bases). CDR1 is LNHDA and CDR2 is SQIVND in the germline V gene (reference sequence). This CDR3 region has 14 residues. Trimming removed 4 bases at V and 8 bases at J, with 15 bases between. CDR3 nucleotide sequence: TGTGCCAGTAGTAGCGGATGGTGGCGGGATGAGCAGTTCTTC. Translated: CASSSGWWRDEQFF. Complete variable domain (other parts from reference TRBV19 and TRBJ2-1): DGGITQSPKYLFRKEGQNVTLSCEQNLNHDAMYWYRQDPGQGLRLIYYSQIVNDFQKGDIAEGYSVSREKKESFPLTVTSAQKNPTAFYLCASSSGWWRDEQFFGPGTRLTVL.

Written as DNA, the CDR3 is TGTGCCAGCTTCTCGGGACAGTTGAGGCATCAGCCCCAGCATTTT. Translation gives CASFSGQLRHQPQHF. The genes are TRBV28 and TRBJ1-5; 7 bases fit TRBD1. CDR1 and CDR2 (germline): MDHEN, SYDVKM. This CDR3 region has 15 residues. Losses at the gene ends were 8 bases for V and 5 bases for J; bases not matched to a gene: 12.